These T cell receptor beta chains were read from a single sample in a study of T cell responses to AZD1222 COVID-19 vaccine. Generated by immunoSEQ multiplex PCR, the TCRdb table keeps only in-frame clones and is missing some. The table includes about 160,000 clones, around nine tenths detected once. The sequencing here drew on peripheral blood, taken on day 0 of AZD1222 vaccination. The origin of the receptors is an adult in good health. CDR3s include the opening cysteine and the closing phenylalanine or tryptophan. The D gene is left open where the match is weak. Some rows have no size entry. The others give once, few or many, or a class for an expanded clone.

clone size | J gene | V gene | D gene | CDR3 protein | CDR3 DNA
. | TRBJ2-5 | TRBV29-1 | . | CSVLGPQVGETQYF | TGCAGCGTCTTGGGCCCACAGGTAGGAGAGACCCAGTACTTC
. | TRBJ2-3 | TRBV27 | TRBD1 | CASSRGGGGTDTQYF | TGTGCCAGCAGTAGAGGGGGCGGTGGCACAGATACGCAGTATTTT
. | TRBJ1-4 | TRBV6-2/TRBV6-3 | TRBD1 | CASSDGTGGNEKLFF | TGTGCCAGCAGTGATGGGACAGGGGGGAATGAAAAACTGTTTTTT
. | TRBJ1-2 | TRBV5-1 | TRBD1 | CASSSGQGREGGYTF | TGCGCCAGCAGCTCCGGACAGGGTCGAGAGGGGGGCTACACCTTC
. | TRBJ2-7 | TRBV7-9 | . | CASSQGNYRTGRRDDEQYF | TGTGCCAGCAGCCAAGGAAATTACCGTACTGGGAGGCGCGACGACGAGCAGTACTTC
. | TRBJ1-5 | TRBV10-3 | TRBD1 | CAISGGGQVGNQPQHF | TGTGCCATCAGTGGTGGGGGACAGGTGGGCAATCAGCCCCAGCATTTT
. | TRBJ2-5 | TRBV5-6 | TRBD2 | CASSLLGLAGLQETQYF | TGTGCCAGCAGCCTCCTCGGACTAGCGGGACTACAAGAGACCCAGTACTTC
once | TRBJ1-1 | TRBV3-1/TRBV3-2 | TRBD1 | CASSQRQGGTEAFF | TGTGCCAGCAGCCAAAGACAGGGGGGGACTGAAGCTTTCTTT
once | TRBJ1-1 | TRBV27 | . | CASRDANTEAFF | TGTGCCAGCAGGGATGCGAACACTGAAGCTTTCTTT
. | TRBJ2-3 | TRBV28 | . | CASTLGQSTDTQYF | TGTGCCAGCACCCTCGGGCAGAGCACAGATACGCAGTATTTT
. | TRBJ2-2 | TRBV7-3 | . | CASSLGGSTGELFF | TGTGCCAGCAGCTTAGGCGGATCCACCGGGGAGCTGTTTTTT
. | TRBJ1-2 | TRBV28 | . | CASREGVMNYGYTF | TGTGCCAGCAGGGAGGGGGTGATGAACTATGGCTACACCTTC
. | TRBJ1-2 | TRBV7-2 | . | CASRRWEGGPDGYTF | TGTGCCAGCAGGAGATGGGAGGGGGGCCCCGATGGCTACACCTTC
few | TRBJ1-5 | TRBV27 | TRBD1 | CASSPGQARQPQHF | TGTGCCAGCAGTCCCGGACAGGCAAGGCAGCCCCAGCATTTT
. | TRBJ2-7 | TRBV2 | TRBD1 | CASIGQGYEQYF | TGTGCCAGCATCGGACAGGGGTACGAGCAGTACTTC
few | TRBJ2-2 | TRBV24-1 | . | CATVDRDTGELFF | TGTGCCACCGTCGACAGAGACACCGGGGAGCTGTTTTTT
. | TRBJ2-7 | TRBV4-1 | TRBD2 | CASSQGWTSGNHEQYF | TGCGCCAGCAGCCAAGGTTGGACTAGCGGGAACCACGAGCAGTACTTC
. | TRBJ2-7 | TRBV7-2 | . | CASSLTSTGVGEQYF | TGTGCCAGCAGCCTAACGTCGACAGGAGTGGGGGAGCAGTACTTC
. | TRBJ1-2 | TRBV5-4 | TRBD1 | CASSLGQGAQGGYTF | TGTGCCAGCAGCTTAGGACAGGGGGCTCAGGGTGGCTACACCTTC
once | TRBJ1-2 | TRBV19 | . | CASNPGRAPNNYGYTF | TGTGCCAGTAATCCGGGACGGGCTCCGAATAACTATGGCTACACCTTC
. | TRBJ2-7 | TRBV18 | TRBD2 | CASSSPSGKPIREQYF | TGTGCCAGCTCAAGCCCTAGCGGGAAGCCCATACGTGAGCAGTACTTC
. | TRBJ1-4 | TRBV4-1 | . | CASSQDNRLNEKLFF | TGCGCCAGCAGCCAAGACAACCGGCTGAATGAAAAACTGTTTTTT
. | TRBJ1-3 | TRBV7-9 | . | CASSFAPSGNTIYF | TGTGCCAGCAGCTTCGCTCCCTCTGGAAACACCATATATTTT
. | TRBJ1-3 | TRBV27 | . | CASSLSSGNTIYF | TGTGCCAGCAGTTTATCGTCGGGGAACACCATATATTTT
. | TRBJ2-3 | TRBV5-4 | TRBD1 | CASSLPGQGEDTQYF | TGTGCCAGCAGCTTACCCGGACAGGGGGAAGATACGCAGTATTTT
. | TRBJ2-5 | TRBV7-2 | . | CASSLVGKETQYF | TGTGCCAGCAGCTTAGTTGGGAAGGAGACCCAGTACTTC
. | TRBJ1-6 | TRBV19 | TRBD1 | CASRSGTGPNNSPLHF | TGTGCCAGTAGATCCGGGACAGGACCTAATAATTCACCCCTCCACTTT